This T cell receptor (beta chain) was identified during a study of blood T cell repertoires in COVID-19. Original data processing: Reference gene primer amplification in the assay estimated nucleated cell counts. Sequencing was performed with immunoSEQ multiplex PCR; in TCRdb, only in-frame clones are kept and a portion is missing. The V and J calls and clone size are taken from that table; D and trimming were inferred from the DNA. The table includes about 310,000 clones, about 87% detected once. This CDR3 comprises 15 residues. Germline V lookup: CDR1 SGHTA, CDR2 FQGNSA. With 2 bases clipped from V and 5 bases from J, the junction kept 6 bases outside the gene matches. Recovered status in Cohort 3 required two negative PCRs, clearance, or symptom resolution.

Sequenced: PBMCs or T cells enriched from blood (not recorded which). The chain uses TRBV7-2 and TRBJ2-1, with TRBD2 identical over 7 bases. The receptor was isolated from a woman aged 18-30 years who had recovered from COVID-19. The CDR3 DNA follows: TGTGCCAGCAGCTTACTCGGACTAGACCACAATGAGCAGTTCTTC. Its translation is CASSLLGLDHNEQFF.